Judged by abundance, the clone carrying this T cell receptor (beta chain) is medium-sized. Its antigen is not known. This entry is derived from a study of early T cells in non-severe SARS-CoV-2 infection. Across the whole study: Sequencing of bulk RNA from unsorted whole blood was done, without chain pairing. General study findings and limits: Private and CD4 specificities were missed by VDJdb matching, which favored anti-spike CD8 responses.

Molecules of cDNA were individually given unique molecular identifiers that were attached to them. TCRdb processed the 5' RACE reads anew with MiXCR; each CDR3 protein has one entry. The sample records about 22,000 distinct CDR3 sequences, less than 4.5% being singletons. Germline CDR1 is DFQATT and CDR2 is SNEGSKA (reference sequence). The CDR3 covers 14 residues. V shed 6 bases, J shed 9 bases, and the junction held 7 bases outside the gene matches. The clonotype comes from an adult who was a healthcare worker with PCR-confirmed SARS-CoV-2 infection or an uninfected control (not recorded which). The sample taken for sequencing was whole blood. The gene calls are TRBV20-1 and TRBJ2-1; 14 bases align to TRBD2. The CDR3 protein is CSAFPGLAGAEQFF. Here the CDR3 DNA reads TGCAGTGCCTTCCCGGGACTAGCGGGGGCTGAGCAGTTCTTC.